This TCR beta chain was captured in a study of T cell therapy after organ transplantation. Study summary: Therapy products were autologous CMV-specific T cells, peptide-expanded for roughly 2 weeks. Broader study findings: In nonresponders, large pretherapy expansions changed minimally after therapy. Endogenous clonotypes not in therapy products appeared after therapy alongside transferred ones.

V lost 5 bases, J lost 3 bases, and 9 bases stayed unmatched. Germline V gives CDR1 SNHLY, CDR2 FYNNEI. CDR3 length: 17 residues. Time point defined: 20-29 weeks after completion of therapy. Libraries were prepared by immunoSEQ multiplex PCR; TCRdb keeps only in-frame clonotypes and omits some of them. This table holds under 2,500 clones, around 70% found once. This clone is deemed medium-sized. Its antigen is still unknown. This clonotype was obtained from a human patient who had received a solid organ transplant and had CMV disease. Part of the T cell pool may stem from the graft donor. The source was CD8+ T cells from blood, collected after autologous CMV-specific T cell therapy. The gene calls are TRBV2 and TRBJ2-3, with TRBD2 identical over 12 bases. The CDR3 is CASSSGLAGPWTDTQYF. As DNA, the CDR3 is TGTGCCAGCAGTAGCGGACTAGCGGGGCCGTGGACAGATACGCAGTATTTT.